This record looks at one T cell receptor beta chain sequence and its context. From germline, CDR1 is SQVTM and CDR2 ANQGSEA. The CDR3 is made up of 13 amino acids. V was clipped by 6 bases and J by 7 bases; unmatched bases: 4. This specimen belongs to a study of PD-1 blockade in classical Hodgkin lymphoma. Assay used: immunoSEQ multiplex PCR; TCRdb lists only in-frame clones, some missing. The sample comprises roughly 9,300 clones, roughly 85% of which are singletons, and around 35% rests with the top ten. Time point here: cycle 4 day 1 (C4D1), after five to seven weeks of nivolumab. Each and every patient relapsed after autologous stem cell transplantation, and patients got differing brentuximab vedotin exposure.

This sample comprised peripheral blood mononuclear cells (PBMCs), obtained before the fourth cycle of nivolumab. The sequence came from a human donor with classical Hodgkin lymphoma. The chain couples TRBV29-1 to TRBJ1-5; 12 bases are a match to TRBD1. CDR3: CSVGQGAGQPQHF. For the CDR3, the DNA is TGCAGCGTGGGACAGGGGGCAGGGCAGCCCCAGCATTTT. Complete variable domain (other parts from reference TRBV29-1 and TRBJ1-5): SAVISQKPSRDICQRGTSLTIQCQVDSQVTMMFWYRQQPGQSLTLIATANQGSEATYESGFVIDKFPISRPNLTFSTLTVSNMSPEDSSIYLCSVGQGAGQPQHFGDGTRLSIL.